This passage covers 14 T cell receptor beta chains from one sample sequenced in a study of CD8+CD57+ T cells in acquired aplastic anemia. Genomic DNA templated the TCR beta VDJ and CDR3 profiling. Using its own MiXCR run on the reads, TCRdb lists one record per CDR3 protein. The sample holds 350,000 to 450,000 distinct CDR3 sequences; 65% to 80% are singletons and the top ten take more than 3.5%. Sequencing input: sorted CD4+, CD8+, or CD8+CD57+ T cells (not recorded which) from PBMCs. The receptors were gathered from a human donor in good health, serving as a control.

This sequence joins TRBV5-1 and TRBJ2-5; 10 bases are shared with TRBD1. The CDR3 has 13 residues. V dropped 0 bases and J dropped 9; count of bases not matched to a gene: 2. Per the germline V gene, CDR1 is SGHRS and CDR2 is YFSETQ. CDR3 nucleotides: TGCGCCAGCAGCTTGGACGGGACAGGGGCCCAGTACTTC. Translated, it gives CASSLDGTGAQYF.

Worth noting for this clonotype: The junction does not match germline at one end; this may be a read error. The chain couples TRBV5-1 to TRBJ2-5; D is undetermined. This CDR3 region has 11 residues. Germline V gives CDR1 SGHRS, CDR2 YFSETQ. Written as DNA, the CDR3 is TGCGCCAGCAGCTTGACGGGCTACACAGACTTC. Protein product: CASSLTGYTDF. Combining the CDR3 with reference TRBV5-1 and TRBJ2-5 gives the whole variable domain KAGVTQTPRYLIKTRGQQVTLSCSPISGHRSVSWYQQTPGQGLQFLFEYFSETQRNKGNFPGRFSGRQFSNSRSEMNVSTLELGDSALYLCASSLTGYTDFGPGTRLLVL.

In its sample, this clonotype was seen a few times. The V gene is TRBV2, the J gene TRBJ2-1; possibly TRBD1 for D (6 bases). Germline CDR1 is SNHLY and CDR2 is FYNNEI. V was trimmed by 5 bases and J by 5 bases, leaving 10 bases between them. The CDR3 is 13 amino acids. The CDR3 DNA is TGTGCCAGCAGTCGGGACATAGACAATGAGCAGTTCTTC. As protein: CASSRDIDNEQFF.

This clonotype was seen a single time. V usage is TRBV9 and J usage is TRBJ2-3, with 10 bases lining up with TRBD2. Losses at the gene ends were 0 bases for V and 7 bases for J; bases not matched to a gene: 5. This CDR3 contains 15 residues. CDR1 is SGDLS, CDR2 YYNGEE, per germline. CDR3 DNA sequence: TGTGCCAGCAGCGTAGCTAGCGGGGGTTCCCATACGCAGTATTTT. Translation gives CASSVASGGSHTQYF.

With regard to this clonotype: Its ends do not fully match the called genes, so a read error is possible. This chain joins TRBV9 and TRBJ1-6, with a tentative D call TRBD1 (5 bases). From germline, CDR1 is SGDLS and CDR2 YYNGEE. CDR3 length: 14 amino acids. The CDR3 reads CASSASTTGEQYYF. The DNA of the CDR3 is TGTGCCAGCAGCGCTTCTACTACAGGCGAGCAGTACTACTTT.

The chain links TRBV7-9 to TRBJ2-7; D may be TRBD2 (6 bases). CDR1 SEHNR and CDR2 FQNEAQ come from the germline V gene (reference sequence). CDR3 length equals 15 residues. V was trimmed by 5 bases and J by 13 bases, leaving 27 bases between them. CDR3 protein: CASSAEVADSPLHYF. The CDR3 DNA reads TGTGCCAGCAGCGCAGAGGTAGCGGATTCACCCCTCCACTACTTC.

In this sample, this clonotype turned up many times. The chain joins TRBV29-1 to TRBJ2-3, with D possibly called TRBD1 or TRBD2 (7 bases each). CDR3 size: 12 residues. CDR1 and CDR2 (germline): SQVTM, ANQGSEA. V was shortened by 8 bases and J by 6 bases, with 15 bases between the two germline ends. CDR3 protein: CSPGGAGDTQYF. The DNA of the CDR3 is TGCAGCCCAGGGGGAGCGGGGGATACGCAGTATTTT.

This clonotype was observed at least ten times. The chain carries TRBV6-1 and TRBJ2-5; 12 bases align to TRBD1. V lost 4 bases to trimming and J lost 5 bases; unmatched junction nucleotides: 5. The CDR3 is 15 residues long. Germline V gene data show CDR1 as MNHNS and CDR2 as SASEGT. CDR3 nucleotide sequence: TGTGCCAGCAGTGCCCGGGACAGGGGGCGGGAGACCCAGTACTTC. Amino acids: CASSARDRGRETQYF.

The chain is built from TRBV24-1 and TRBJ2-1; 8 bases agree with TRBD2. V shed 3 bases, J shed 10 bases, and the junction held 13 bases outside the gene matches. The length of the CDR3 is 16 residues. CDR1 is KGHDR, CDR2 SFDVKD, per germline. CDR3 sequence: CATSDPVAGNIGEQFF. CDR3 sequence (DNA): TGTGCCACCAGTGATCCCGTAGCGGGGAATATCGGGGAGCAGTTCTTC.

The chain recombines TRBV6-1 with TRBJ1-1; no clear D gene. The V end was cut by 11 bases, the J end by 1 base, with 26 bases between. Per germline, CDR1 MNHNS and CDR2 SASEGT. The CDR3 sequence is 17 residues long. Here the CDR3 reads CAHRRTDYGEGNTEAFF. Written as DNA, the CDR3 is TGTGCCCACCGTCGAACTGACTATGGAGAGGGGAACACTGAAGCTTTCTTT.

The chain employs TRBV29-1 and TRBJ2-3; TRBD1 matches 11 bases. Germline V gives CDR1 SQVTM, CDR2 ANQGSEA. J lost 4 bases, V lost 6 bases, and 9 bases had no gene match. CDR3 size: 15 residues. CDR3 in amino acids: CSVKLPGQGADTQYF. The CDR3 coding sequence is TGCAGCGTGAAGCTCCCGGGACAGGGGGCAGATACGCAGTATTTT.

The chain has TRBV7-2 and TRBJ1-2; D gene ambiguous. Looked up from germline, CDR1 is SGHTA and CDR2 is FQGNSA. The CDR3 runs 13 residues. V was cut by 6 bases and J by 8 bases, with 16 bases left in between. CDR3 in amino acids: CASSAEVNEGYTF. As DNA, the CDR3 is TGTGCCAGCAGTGCTGAGGTTAACGAGGGCTACACCTTC.

Turning to this clonotype: Here the CDR3 omits its conserved ending phenylalanine or tryptophan, so a read error is the likely source. The DNA is omitted, as the CDR3 cannot be located on it reliably, and the CDR3 follows TCRdb's listing. The chain links TRBV7-2 to TRBJ1-1; the table gives TRBD1 as D, unverified against the DNA. The CDR3 totals 13 residues, both ends included. Germline V lookup: CDR1 SGHTA, CDR2 FQGNSA. This CDR3 is CASSLTRGAYEQY.

This clonotype was detected ten times or more. This rearrangement joins TRBV11-2 to TRBJ1-1; tentative D call: TRBD1 (6 bases). Germline CDR1 reads SGHAT; CDR2 reads FQNNGV. Trimming took 0 bases from V and 4 from J, leaving 12 bases between them. The CDR3 spans 15 residues. Here the CDR3 DNA reads TGTGCCAGCAGCTTAGAGGGGGGGGCGGTCACTGAAGCTTTCTTT. Amino acid sequence: CASSLEGGAVTEAFF.